These T cell receptor beta chains were read from a single sample in a study of memory CD4+ T cells and cytomegalovirus serostatus. Assay: immunoSEQ multiplex PCR; the TCRdb copy retains only in-frame clones and omits some. The sample holds approximately 44,000 clones, about 80% seen once. Material: memory CD4+ T cells from blood. The receptors shown here come from an adult in good health and CMV-seronegative. Each CDR3 is given with its conserved first and last residue. D genes are given only for firm matches. Clone size, where shown, is once, few, many, or a class for clones that have expanded.

TRBD2,NA,TRBJ2-3,TRBV5-1,CASSTTSGGATDTQYF,TGCGCCAGCAGCACGACTAGCGGGGGGGCCACAGATACGCAGTATTTT
NA,NA,TRBJ1-2,TRBV6-5,CASTPGGRASSGYTF,TGTGCCAGCACCCCCGGGGGCAGGGCATCCTCAGGCTACACCTTC
NA,medium-sized,TRBJ1-5,TRBV28,CASSPPARGQPQHF,TGTGCCAGCAGCCCCCCAGCTAGGGGTCAGCCCCAGCATTTT
TRBD2,once,TRBJ2-2,TRBV7-3,CASSYSGVNGELFF,TGTGCCAGCAGCTATAGCGGGGTCAACGGGGAGCTGTTTTTT
NA,NA,TRBJ2-7,TRBV6-5,CASSYKKTVSSYEQYF,TGTGCCAGCAGTTACAAAAAGACAGTGAGCTCCTACGAGCAGTACTTC
NA,NA,TRBJ1-1,TRBV2,CASSQGENTEAFF,TGTGCCAGCAGTCAGGGAGAGAACACTGAAGCTTTCTTT
NA,NA,TRBJ1-6,TRBV2,CASGGDFRNSPLHF,TGTGCCAGCGGGGGGGACTTTCGTAATTCACCCCTCCACTTT
TRBD1,NA,TRBJ2-4,TRBV19,CASSSGSGGSVDIQYF,TGTGCCAGTAGTAGTGGATCAGGGGGTTCAGTGGACATTCAGTACTTC
NA,few,TRBJ1-3,TRBV6-1,CACGGVSGNTIYF,TGTGCCTGCGGCGGGGTCTCTGGAAACACCATATATTTT
NA,NA,TRBJ2-5,TRBV7-8,CASSLIPTSGVETQYF,TGTGCCAGCAGCTTAATACCCACGTCCGGGGTGGAGACCCAGTACTTC
NA,NA,TRBJ2-3,TRBV7-6,CASSLVIDLRVRSTDTQYF,TGTGCCAGCAGCTTAGTAATAGATTTGAGGGTGAGGAGCACAGATACGCAGTATTTT
TRBD2,NA,TRBJ2-1,TRBV19,CASLGRLAGGYNEQFF,TGTGCCAGTCTCGGCAGGCTAGCGGGGGGTTACAATGAGCAGTTCTTC
NA,NA,TRBJ1-1,TRBV11-2,CASNKLQGYNTEAFF,TGTGCCAGCAACAAACTACAGGGATATAACACTGAAGCTTTCTTT
NA,NA,TRBJ1-6,TRBV11-3,CASSFSQNSPLHF,TGTGCCAGCAGCTTCAGCCAGAATTCACCCCTCCACTTT
NA,NA,TRBJ1-5,TRBV2,CASRKDSSNQPQHF,TGTGCCAGCAGAAAGGACAGTAGCAATCAGCCCCAGCATTTT
NA,once,TRBJ1-1,TRBV5-4,CASSLVGRGDTEAFF,TGTGCCAGCAGCTTGGTGGGCAGGGGAGACACTGAAGCTTTCTTT
TRBD1,NA,TRBJ1-6,TRBV30,CASSPYRGIGTLHF,TGTGCCTCCTCTCCGTACAGGGGAATAGGAACCCTCCACTTT
TRBD2,once,TRBJ2-6,TRBV5-1,CASSLAGGVSGANVLTF,TGCGCCAGCAGCTTAGCGGGGGGAGTCTCTGGGGCCAACGTCCTGACTTTC
NA,NA,TRBJ1-1,TRBV15,CATSRDPRTVNTEAFF,TGTGCCACCAGCAGAGATCCGCGGACGGTGAACACTGAAGCTTTCTTT
NA,NA,TRBJ1-5,TRBV11-2,CASSLGQTQPQHF,TGTGCCAGCAGCTTAGGGCAAACCCAGCCCCAGCATTTT
NA,NA,TRBJ1-6,TRBV19,CASSTQVGGVSSPLHF,TGTGCCAGTAGTACCCAGGTGGGGGGGGTTAGTTCACCCCTCCACTTT
NA,NA,TRBJ1-1,TRBV6-5,CASSYSKRNTEAFF,TGTGCCAGCAGTTACTCGAAGCGGAACACTGAAGCTTTCTTT
NA,NA,TRBJ1-3,TRBV29-1,CSVREGGGNTIYF,TGCAGCGTCCGAGAGGGGGGCGGAAACACCATATATTTT
NA,NA,TRBJ1-6,TRBV28,CASSPRTRTPSSPLHF,TGTGCCAGCAGCCCAAGGACCCGAACGCCGAGTTCACCCCTCCACTTT
NA,NA,TRBJ1-5,TRBV7-6,CASSLEGGQPQHF,TGTGCCAGCAGCTTAGAAGGGGGTCAGCCCCAGCATTTT
NA,NA,TRBJ2-5,TRBV11-2,CASSDPPEQETQYF,TGTGCCAGCAGCGACCCCCCGGAGCAAGAGACCCAGTACTTC
TRBD1,NA,TRBJ2-7,TRBV9,CASSVGQVDGEQYF,TGTGCCAGCAGCGTCGGACAGGTAGACGGCGAGCAGTACTTC
TRBD2,NA,TRBJ2-3,TRBV5-4,CASRLAGGTDTQYF,TGTGCCAGCAGACTAGCGGGGGGAACAGATACGCAGTATTTT
NA,NA,TRBJ1-1,TRBV30,CAWRGRNTEAFF,TGTGCCTGGAGGGGCAGGAACACTGAAGCTTTCTTT
NA,NA,TRBJ2-1,TRBV25-1,CASSSRLAYNEQFF,TGTGCCAGCAGTTCAAGGTTGGCCTACAATGAGCAGTTCTTC
NA,NA,TRBJ2-5,TRBV29-1,CSVDPGAYQETQYF,TGCAGCGTTGATCCAGGAGCCTACCAAGAGACCCAGTACTTC
NA,few,TRBJ1-1,TRBV20-1,CSASRAEAFF,TGCAGTGCTAGTCGGGCTGAAGCTTTCTTT
TRBD1,NA,TRBJ2-6,TRBV28,CASSRTGSGANVLTF,TGTGCCAGCAGTCGGACAGGCTCTGGGGCCAACGTCCTGACTTTC
NA,NA,TRBJ1-5,TRBV19,CASSDNLNQPQHF,TGTGCCAGTAGCGACAACCTCAATCAGCCCCAGCATTTT
TRBD1,NA,TRBJ1-2,TRBV7-9,CASTGQESSNYGYTF,TGTGCCAGCACGGGACAGGAGAGCTCTAACTATGGCTACACCTTC
TRBD1,NA,TRBJ1-6,TRBV5-4,CASSPGQGLGLHF,TGTGCCAGCAGCCCGGGACAGGGGTTGGGCCTCCACTTT
NA,NA,TRBJ1-6,TRBV4-1,CASSPDRGWNSPLHF,TGCGCCAGCAGCCCGGACCGGGGGTGGAATTCACCCCTCCACTTT
NA,NA,TRBJ2-7,TRBV10-3,CAISGIRGDEQYF,TGTGCCATCAGTGGCATTAGGGGGGACGAGCAGTACTTC
NA,NA,TRBJ2-7,TRBV28,CATGTSTTYEQYF,TGTGCAACCGGGACTTCAACAACCTACGAGCAGTACTTC
NA,NA,TRBJ1-3,TRBV30,CAWNPGRGGNTIYF,TGTGCCTGGAACCCCGGGCGAGGCGGAAACACCATATATTTT
NA,NA,TRBJ1-5,TRBV2,CASKGDTNQPQHF,TGTGCCAGCAAAGGGGACACCAATCAGCCCCAGCATTTT